The 25 T cell receptor beta chains reported below all come from one sample, sequenced in a study of cytomegalovirus exposure and HLA in healthy donors. PCR employed 60 Vbeta and 13 Jbeta primers. Produced via immunoSEQ multiplex PCR; TCRdb's table is partial and in-frame only. Among about 200,000 clones listed, approximately 83% were seen once. The sequenced material came from PBMCs. The receptors stem from a boy aged 2-15 years in good health and CMV-seronegative.

This clone was observed a few times. V usage is TRBV30 and J usage is TRBJ1-5, with a weak D call TRBD1 (5 bases). Germline V gene sequence: CDR1 GTSNPN, CDR2 SVGIG (reference sequence). The CDR3 has 13 residues. Deletions cut 1 base from V and 11 bases from J, with 15 bases between. CDR3 sequence: CAWSDGVGGSQHF. CDR3 nucleotides: TGTGCCTGGAGTGACGGGGTCGGGGGGTCCCAGCATTTT.

This clone was seen only once. A read error is likely, as this CDR3 ends without the conserved phenylalanine or tryptophan. The chain has TRBV4-1 and TRBJ1-6; D is uncertain. V lost 3 bases and J lost 0, with 6 bases in between. The germline gives CDR1 MGHRA, CDR2 YSYEKL. This CDR3 contains 15 residues. CDR3 region: CASSQRSSYNSPLHL. As DNA, the CDR3 is TGCGCCAGCAGCCAGCGAAGCTCCTATAATTCACCCCTCCACCTT.

The rearrangement uses TRBV19 and TRBJ2-1; the D is unclear. CDR3 size: 14 residues. Looked up from germline, CDR1 is LNHDA and CDR2 is SQIVND (reference sequence). V was pared by 4 bases and J by 0 bases, with 7 bases between. In DNA form, the CDR3 reads TGTGCCAGTAGTAACAGCTACTCCTACAATGAGCAGTTCTTC. It specifies CASSNSYSYNEQFF.

The rearrangement links TRBV7-2 to TRBJ2-5; 8 nucleotides match TRBD2. The CDR3 runs 16 residues. Germline CDR1 SGHTA, CDR2 FQGNSA. J gave up 5 bases and V 5 bases, and 13 bases lay outside the gene matches. CDR3 sequence: CASSLSVAGLGETQYF. The CDR3 nucleotides read TGTGCCAGCAGCCTTTCTGTAGCGGGGCTGGGGGAGACCCAGTACTTC.

The V and J genes are TRBV7-2 and TRBJ2-5; the D gene is possibly TRBD2 (6 bases). Germline values: CDR1 SGHTA, CDR2 FQGNSA. The length of the CDR3 is 14 residues. V was cut by 4 bases and J by 5 bases, with 14 bases left in between. For the CDR3, the DNA is TGTGCCAGCAGCTGGAGGACCAGCGGGGAGACCCAGTACTTC. This translates into CASSWRTSGETQYF.

The rearrangement uses TRBV11-1 and TRBJ2-2; a weak D match, TRBD1 (6 bases). V was clipped by 6 bases and J by 4 bases, with 18 bases between them. The germline V gene encodes CDR1 SGHAT and CDR2 FQDESV (reference sequence). This CDR3 contains 16 residues. The CDR3 loop reads CASRPMGARGTGELFF. The CDR3 nucleotides read TGTGCCAGCAGACCAATGGGGGCGCGTGGCACCGGGGAGCTGTTTTTT.

The chain carries TRBV9 and TRBJ2-1; 13 bases map to TRBD2. The V and J ends lost 4 bases and 3 bases, in that order; junction bases with no gene match: 7. Germline CDR1 SGDLS, CDR2 YYNGEE. The CDR3 contains 17 residues. CDR3 sequence: CASSFKTSGGFYNEQFF. The CDR3 coding sequence is TGTGCCAGCAGCTTCAAGACTAGCGGGGGGTTCTACAATGAGCAGTTCTTC.

The chain carries TRBV15 and TRBJ2-5; 9 bases are shared with TRBD2. CDR1 LNHNV and CDR2 YYDKDF come from the germline V gene (reference sequence). V shed 1 base, J shed 2 bases, and the junction held 8 bases outside the gene matches. The CDR3 is made up of 17 amino acids. The CDR3 here is CATSRGRLAEAQETQYF. The CDR3 region has the DNA TGTGCCACCAGCAGAGGACGACTAGCGGAGGCTCAAGAGACCCAGTACTTC.

The chain employs TRBV7-9 and TRBJ2-1, with 7 bases lining up with TRBD2. The CDR3 has 15 residues. CDR1 is SEHNR and CDR2 is FQNEAQ in the germline V gene (reference sequence). With 8 bases clipped from V and 4 bases from J, the junction kept 11 bases outside the gene matches. The CDR3 loop reads CASWPWAGVYNEQFF. The DNA of the CDR3 is TGTGCCAGCTGGCCTTGGGCGGGGGTATACAATGAGCAGTTCTTC.

The chain couples TRBV5-1 to TRBJ2-2, with D uncertain. Germline V gives CDR1 SGHRS, CDR2 YFSETQ. The CDR3 has 15 residues. Trimming stripped 6 bases from V and 4 bases from J, with 16 bases between. The CDR3 DNA reads as TGCGCCAGCATCGAAGTTACAACGGGCACCGGGGAGCTGTTTTTT. The encoded protein is CASIEVTTGTGELFF.

The chain links TRBV4-1 to TRBJ2-3; 10 bases agree with TRBD1. CDR1 MGHRA and CDR2 YSYEKL come from the germline V gene. After removal of 3 bases from V and 6 bases from J, the junction contained 3 bases not matched to a gene. The CDR3 is made up of 14 amino acids. The CDR3 nucleotides read TGCGCCAGCAGCCAGACAGGGGGCGTGGATACGCAGTATTTT. Its protein is CASSQTGGVDTQYF.

The genes are TRBV18 and TRBJ2-7; a weak D match, TRBD1 (5 bases). The germline gives CDR1 KGHSH, CDR2 LQKENI. V gave up 1 base and J gave up 3 bases, with 7 bases separating them. The CDR3 spans 13 residues. In nucleotides, the CDR3 is TGTGCCAGCTCACCACAGGGGATCTACGAGCAGTACTTC. Its protein product is CASSPQGIYEQYF.

In the case of this clone: Other DNA sequences in this specimen translate into the identical CDR3. The gene calls are TRBV7-6 and TRBJ1-1, with unresolved D. Germline V gives CDR1 SGHVS, CDR2 FNYEAQ. The ends were cut back, 2 bases at V and 1 base at J, with 5 bases in the middle. CDR3 size: 13 residues. The CDR3 sequence: CASSLSGNTEAFF. CDR3 DNA sequence: TGTGCCAGCAGCTTATCAGGGAACACTGAAGCTTTCTTT.

The chain uses TRBV7-9 and TRBJ2-5; possibly TRBD2 for D (7 bases). The CDR3 totals 17 residues. Trimming left V 5 bases short and J 1 base short, with 20 bases between. The germline V gene encodes CDR1 SEHNR and CDR2 FQNEAQ (reference sequence). CDR3 in DNA: TGTGCCAGCAGCGACGGGGGGCCAGCGGCTCTCCAAGAGACCCAGTACTTC. Its translation: CASSDGGPAALQETQYF.

This sequence joins TRBV7-3 and TRBJ1-1, with 9 bases that match TRBD1. The CDR3 spans 14 residues. The germline V gene has CDR1 SGHTA and CDR2 FQGTGA. The trim removed 4 bases at V and 1 base at J, leaving 1 base unmatched. DNA of the CDR3: TGTGCCAGCAGCTCGGACAGGGGGAACACTGAAGCTTTCTTT. Amino acids: CASSSDRGNTEAFF. Full variable domain (outside the CDR3, taken from reference TRBV7-3 and TRBJ1-1): GAGVSQTPSNKVTEKGKYVELRCDPISGHTALYWYRQSLGQGPEFLIYFQGTGAADDSGLPNDRFFAVRPEGSVSTLKIQRTERGDSAVYLCASSSDRGNTEAFFGQGTRLTVV.

The table lists this clone with a few counts. The chain links TRBV13 to TRBJ1-2; no clear D gene. V dropped 5 bases and J dropped 4 bases, with 11 bases sitting between them. Germline CDR1 PRHDT, CDR2 FYEKMQ (reference sequence). This CDR3 is built from 13 residues. The DNA of the CDR3 is TGTGCCAGCAGCCCAGCAGGAGGCTATGGCTACACCTTC. It yields the protein CASSPAGGYGYTF.

This sequence joins TRBV5-1 and TRBJ1-2; D gene ambiguous. The V end lost 3 bases, the J end lost 7 bases, and 7 bases lay between the germline ends. This CDR3 has 11 residues. Looked up from germline, CDR1 is SGHRS and CDR2 is YFSETQ. CDR3 DNA sequence: TGCGCCAGCAGCTCGGGGTTTGGCTACACCTTC. Translation: CASSSGFGYTF.

The rearrangement uses TRBV18 and TRBJ1-3; 9 bases are shared with TRBD1. V lost 3 bases to trimming and J lost 9 bases; unmatched junction nucleotides: 6. Germline CDR1 and CDR2: KGHSH and LQKENI. This CDR3 comprises 14 residues. CDR3 region: CASSPGQGYGTIYF. The CDR3, as DNA: TGTGCCAGCTCACCGGGACAGGGATATGGCACCATATATTTT.

The chain employs TRBV4-3 and TRBJ1-5; D is possibly TRBD1 (5 bases). The CDR3 is 17 residues long. V lost 0 bases to trimming and J lost 2 bases, with 14 bases between them. Germline CDR1 and CDR2: LGHNA and YSLEER. The CDR3 is CASSQEAGFGRNQPQHF. The CDR3, as DNA: TGCGCCAGCAGCCAAGAGGCAGGGTTCGGGCGCAATCAGCCCCAGCATTTT.

The genes are TRBV7-8 and TRBJ1-1, with D unclear. The CDR3 is 13 residues long. Trimming took off 2 bases at V and 1 base at J, with 5 bases between the two ends. Per germline, CDR1 SGHVS and CDR2 FQNEAQ. CDR3 in amino acids: CASSLSRNTEAFF. The CDR3 nucleotides read TGTGCCAGCAGCTTATCTAGGAACACTGAAGCTTTCTTT.

This chain links TRBV19 with TRBJ2-1; a possible D gene is TRBD2 (6 bases). The V end was cut by 6 bases, the J end by 5 bases, with 14 bases between. The CDR3 is 14 amino acids. CDR1 and CDR2 from the germline V gene are LNHDA and SQIVND (reference sequence). The CDR3 bases are TGTGCCAGTAGATCTGGCGGGGAAAACAATGAGCAGTTCTTC. This sequence encodes CASRSGGENNEQFF.

CDR3 residues: CASSSRDRPSNYGYTF. The CDR3 DNA sequence: TGTGCCAGCAGCTCCCGGGACAGGCCGTCGAACTATGGCTACACCTTC. This chain joins TRBV7-8 and TRBJ1-2; 8 bases match TRBD1. Per germline, CDR1 SGHVS and CDR2 FQNEAQ. V lost 4 bases to trimming and J lost 2 bases; unmatched junction nucleotides: 9. The CDR3 runs to 16 residues.

The V and J genes are TRBV6-4 and TRBJ2-1; D possibly corresponds to TRBD1 (6 bases). This CDR3 is built from 11 residues. The V end lost 0 bases, the J end lost 13 bases, and 7 bases lay between the germline ends. Germline V lookup: CDR1 MRHNA, CDR2 SNTAGT. The CDR3 DNA sequence: TGTGCCAGCAGTGACTCGGGGGCCCAGTTCTTC. It encodes CASSDSGAQFF.

This chain uses TRBV7-9 with TRBJ2-5; D is ambiguous. In germline, CDR1 is SEHNR, CDR2 FQNEAQ (reference sequence). This CDR3 has 16 amino acids. V lost 5 bases and J 0 bases, leaving 16 bases between the germline ends. The CDR3 region is CASSPPRRAYQETQYF. The CDR3 region has the DNA TGTGCCAGCAGCCCCCCCAGAAGAGCGTACCAAGAGACCCAGTACTTC. Drawing the rest from reference TRBV7-9 and TRBJ2-5, the complete variable domain is DTGVSQNPRHKITKRGQNVTFRCDPISEHNRLYWYRQTLGQGPEFLTYFQNEAQLEKSRLLSDRFSAERPKGSFSTLEIQRTEQGDSAMYLCASSPPRRAYQETQYFGPGTRLLVL.

CDR3 in amino acids: CASSLSGLYEQFF. CDR3 DNA sequence: TGTGCCAGCAGCTTATCTGGACTTTATGAGCAGTTCTTC. V is TRBV7-9 and J is TRBJ2-1; possibly TRBD2 for D (5 bases). This CDR3 has 13 residues. Trimming took 2 bases from V and 8 from J, leaving 10 bases between them. The germline V gene encodes CDR1 SEHNR and CDR2 FQNEAQ (reference sequence).